Listed here are 20 T cell receptor beta chains from one sample, sequenced in a study of blood T cell repertoires in COVID-19. Profiled with immunoSEQ multiplex PCR; TCRdb holds only in-frame clones, not every one. This sample yields around 180,000 clones, of which under 90% are seen a single time; approximately 12% belongs to the top ten. Sequencing was carried out using PBMCs or T cells enriched from blood (not recorded which). These receptor sequences come from a man aged 50-59 years who had recovered from COVID-19.

This clone was seen repeatedly, ten times or more. V is TRBV2 and J is TRBJ1-2, with D possibly being TRBD1 (5 bases). The CDR3 totals 15 residues. V was pared by 8 bases and J by 5 bases, with 21 bases between. Germline V CDR1 and CDR2: SNHLY, FYNNEI. CDR3 sequence reads: CASGLKRVGTYGYTF. Here the CDR3 DNA reads TGTGCCAGCGGCCTCAAGCGAGTGGGGACTTATGGCTACACCTTC.

V and J are TRBV18 and TRBJ1-6; no firm D call. The germline V gene encodes CDR1 KGHSH and CDR2 LQKENI. The CDR3 is made up of 14 amino acids. The germline V and J ends were trimmed by 4 bases and 6 bases, with 10 bases remaining between them. The CDR3 here is CASSQGGPNSPLHF. The CDR3 nucleotides are TGTGCCAGCTCACAGGGAGGCCCTAATTCACCCCTCCACTTT.

This chain connects TRBV4-1 to TRBJ1-5; 7 bases are a match to TRBD1. CDR3 size: 18 residues. The V and J ends lost 1 base and 1 base, in that order; junction bases with no gene match: 10. Germline V gene sequence: CDR1 MGHRA, CDR2 YSYEKL. The CDR3 DNA sequence: TGCGCCAGCAGCCAAGGGGCAGGGGGGTCGGGAAGCAATCAGCCCCAGCATTTT. It specifies CASSQGAGGSGSNQPQHF.

This clone was counted a few times. The CDR3 protein is CASNPDGVKNEKLFF. CDR3 DNA: TGTGCCAGCAACCCCGACGGGGTAAAGAATGAAAAACTGTTTTTT. The V and J genes are TRBV2 and TRBJ1-4, with D uncertain. The CDR3 length is 15 residues. The germline V gene has CDR1 SNHLY and CDR2 FYNNEI. Trimming shortened V by 7 bases and J by 5 bases, and 17 bases separated the two germline ends.

The CDR3 spells CAIGGQDRGNNEQFF. DNA of the CDR3: TGTGCCATTGGGGGCCAGGACAGGGGGAATAATGAGCAGTTCTTC. V gene TRBV10-3 combines with J gene TRBJ2-1; 10 bases agree with TRBD1. CDR3 length: 15 amino acids. Germline CDR1 is ENHRY and CDR2 is SYGVKD. V trimming: 9 bases; J trimming: 7 bases; junction bases outside the gene matches: 12.

This chain links TRBV19 with TRBJ1-5, with no clear D. Germline V gene data show CDR1 as LNHDA and CDR2 as SQIVND (reference sequence). The CDR3 sequence is 13 residues long. V gave up 6 bases and J gave up 3 bases, with 9 bases separating them. The CDR3 DNA is TGTGCCAGTAGCAGACGGGACAATCAGCCCCAGCATTTT. It is translated as CASSRRDNQPQHF.

J is TRBJ2-5 and V is TRBV6-1; TRBD1 matches at 8 bases. This CDR3 has 16 residues. The ends lost 2 bases at V and 2 bases at J; junction bases unmatched: 7. Germline V gene sequence: CDR1 MNHNS, CDR2 SASEGT. CDR3 nucleotide sequence: TGTGCCAGCAGTGAATATTGGGGGACAGGACAAGAGACCCAGTACTTC. It is translated as CASSEYWGTGQETQYF.

This clone came up a few times. This chain joins TRBV2 and TRBJ2-7, with a tentative D call TRBD1 (6 bases). From germline, CDR1 is SNHLY and CDR2 FYNNEI. V was trimmed by 4 bases and J by 2 bases, leaving 24 bases between them. This CDR3 has 18 amino acids. The CDR3 sequence: CASSGLAGAFLLTYEQYF. The CDR3 region has the DNA TGTGCCAGCAGTGGCTTAGCAGGGGCTTTCCTACTGACCTACGAGCAGTACTTC.

This sequence joins TRBV7-9 and TRBJ2-1; D gene ambiguous. The CDR3 contains 15 residues. Looked up from germline, CDR1 is SEHNR and CDR2 is FQNEAQ (reference sequence). With 5 bases removed from V and 6 bases from J, the gap between germline ends came to 17 bases. The CDR3 reads CASSPRSSTANEQFF. The CDR3 nucleotides read TGTGCCAGCAGCCCCAGAAGTAGCACTGCCAATGAGCAGTTCTTC.

The table lists this clone with a few counts. The chain is built from TRBV27 and TRBJ2-2; no definite D call. The CDR3 has 16 amino acids. V was clipped by 1 base and J by 4 bases, with 13 bases between them. In germline, CDR1 is MNHEY, CDR2 SMNVEV (reference sequence). Here the CDR3 DNA reads TGTGCCAGCAGTTTATACCCGAGCAGGTTCACCGGGGAGCTGTTTTTT. It yields the protein CASSLYPSRFTGELFF.

This chain connects TRBV6-5 to TRBJ2-1; D is ambiguous. Germline values: CDR1 MNHEY, CDR2 SVGAGI. This CDR3 contains 12 residues. Between the trimmed V and J ends, which lost 0 bases and 10 bases, there was a span of 7 bases. As DNA, the CDR3 is TGTGCCAGCAGTTACTCGGTCGGGGAGCAGTTCTTC. As protein: CASSYSVGEQFF.

This chain connects TRBV27 to TRBJ1-5; no definite D call. The CDR3 length is 16 residues. Trimming removed 2 bases at V and 0 bases at J, with 11 bases between. CDR1 and CDR2 (germline): MNHEY, SMNVEV (reference sequence). CDR3 protein: CASSLGPGDSNQPQHF. The DNA of the CDR3 is TGTGCCAGCAGTTTAGGTCCAGGCGATAGCAATCAGCCCCAGCATTTT.

V is TRBV19 and J is TRBJ1-2; D is unresolved. This CDR3 region has 13 residues. The germline CDR1 and CDR2 sequences are LNHDA and SQIVND (reference sequence). The V gene lost 3 bases and the J gene lost 2 bases, with 7 bases spanning the gap. The CDR3 sequence is CASSIQVNYGYTF. The CDR3 nucleotides read TGTGCCAGTAGTATCCAGGTAAACTATGGCTACACCTTC.

Of note for this clone: A much larger clone is a single base away; this may be a read error. Additional DNA sequences in this sample encode the identical CDR3. This chain uses TRBV27 with TRBJ2-7; 7 bases match TRBD1. The length of the CDR3 is 14 residues. Losses at the gene ends were 5 bases for V and 2 bases for J; bases not matched to a gene: 6. Per the germline V gene, CDR1 is MNHEY and CDR2 is SMNVEV (reference sequence). CDR3: CASSHRDSTYEQYF. The CDR3 DNA is TGTGCCAGCAGTCACCGGGACAGCACCTACGAGCAGTACTTC.

The gene calls are TRBV3-1 (or the pseudogene TRBV3-2) and TRBJ2-4; 8 bases are shared with TRBD2. With V trimmed by 8 bases and J by 0 bases, 9 bases remained unmatched. This CDR3 region has 16 residues. In germline, CDR1 is LGHDT, CDR2 YNNKEL (reference sequence). CDR3 in amino acids: CASGGGSPLAKNIQYF. The DNA for the CDR3 is TGTGCCAGCGGCGGGGGGAGCCCGCTAGCCAAAAACATTCAGTACTTC.

This clone showed up just once. This chain uses TRBV5-5 with TRBJ2-1, with D tentatively TRBD2 (6 bases). Trimming removed 0 bases at V and 9 bases at J, with 13 bases between. CDR3 length equals 14 residues. Germline CDR1 is SGHKS and CDR2 is YYEKEE (reference sequence). CDR3 amino acids: CASSLGPGRGEQFF. The CDR3, as DNA: TGTGCCAGCAGCTTGGGACCAGGGCGGGGTGAGCAGTTCTTC.

This chain links TRBV5-4 with TRBJ1-1; D possibly corresponds to TRBD1 (5 bases). There are 14 residues in the CDR3. CDR1 is SGHNT, CDR2 YYREEE, per germline (reference sequence). V shed 0 bases and J shed 5 bases, with 11 bases lying between them. CDR3 DNA sequence: TGTGCCAGCAGCTTGGGGCAGGGCTTAACTGAAGCTTTCTTT. Protein product: CASSLGQGLTEAFF.

This clone has a handful of counts. The V call is TRBV5-1, the J call TRBJ1-6, with D unresolved. This CDR3 has 15 amino acids. V lost 3 bases to trimming and J lost 7 bases, with 14 bases between them. Germline assignment: CDR1 SGHRS and CDR2 YFSETQ. CDR3 amino acids: CASSSEGVENSPLHF. DNA for the CDR3: TGCGCCAGCAGCTCGGAGGGTGTCGAGAATTCACCCCTCCACTTT.

V is TRBV6-2 or TRBV6-3 and J is TRBJ2-2; D is uncertain. Germline CDR1 and CDR2: MNHEY and SVGEGT. The V gene lost 4 bases and the J gene lost 2 bases, with 5 bases spanning the gap. The CDR3 has 13 residues. Here the CDR3 reads CASSSTNTGELFF. The CDR3 DNA reads as TGTGCCAGCAGTTCTACCAACACCGGGGAGCTGTTTTTT.

The V call is TRBV3-1 (or the pseudogene TRBV3-2), the J call TRBJ2-7; 7 nucleotides align to TRBD1. The length of the CDR3 is 15 residues. V trimming: 3 bases; J trimming: 5 bases; junction bases outside the gene matches: 10. CDR1 and CDR2 from the germline V gene are LGHDT and YNNKEL (reference sequence). The CDR3 region is CASSQARQGRNEQYF. The CDR3 DNA sequence: TGTGCCAGCAGCCAGGCCCGACAGGGCCGGAACGAGCAGTACTTC.